This T cell receptor (beta chain) derives from a study of blood T cell repertoires in COVID-19. Study overall: Researchers got acute and convalescent COVID-19 samples from the United States, Italy and Spain. Nucleic acid was either cDNA or gDNA, and it came from T cells, B-cell-depleted T cells, or PBMCs.

The CDR3 runs to 12 residues. CDR1 SGHRS and CDR2 YFSETQ come from the germline V gene. Trimming shortened V by 1 base and J by 6 bases, and 8 bases separated the two germline ends. Per the original data handling: Cell counts per sample came from amplifying reference gene primers. Assay: immunoSEQ multiplex PCR; the TCRdb copy retains only in-frame clones and omits some. D and trimming come from the DNA, and the V and J calls and clone size come from that table. This table has roughly 200,000 clones, 84% appearing once. The chain carries TRBV5-1 and TRBJ2-7; D unresolved. Sequencing input: peripheral blood. The origin of this receptor is a woman of 80 years or more with active or convalescent COVID-19. This CDR3 is CASSLPGGEQYF. CDR3 in DNA: TGCGCCAGCAGCTTGCCCGGCGGCGAGCAGTACTTC.